This entry describes one T cell receptor beta chain. The entry originates in a study of blood T cell repertoires in COVID-19. Study details: Samples taken during acute and convalescent COVID-19 were collected in the United States, Italy and Spain. PBMCs, B-cell-depleted T cells, or T cells were the source of the cDNA or gDNA that made up the material.

Authors' data handling: From reference gene primer amplification, estimates of nucleated cell counts were derived. The assay was immunoSEQ multiplex PCR, and TCRdb's table has in-frame clones only and misses some. Clonal size and the V and J genes are those of that table, whereas D and trimming came from the DNA. This sample has some 100,000 clones; more than 80% occur once, and the top ten carry around 9.3%. J was trimmed by 1 base and V by 5 bases; bases with no gene match: 8. The CDR3 totals 16 residues. Germline CDR1 reads LNHDA; CDR2 reads SQIVND (reference sequence). The receptor was derived from a human donor in a cohort sampled during active COVID-19. Sequencing was performed on peripheral blood. The chain employs TRBV19 and TRBJ1-1; 9 nucleotides line up with TRBD1. CDR3 sequence: CASSGFLGQGNTEAFF. The DNA for the CDR3 is TGTGCCAGTAGTGGATTTTTGGGACAGGGGAACACTGAAGCTTTCTTT.